Following are 8 T cell receptor beta chains from one sample sequenced in a study of T cell responses to AZD1222 COVID-19 vaccine. The data were produced by immunoSEQ multiplex PCR, yet TCRdb's version contains in-frame clones alone and is incomplete. The sample lists 150,000 or so clones; about nine tenths were seen once. The source material was peripheral blood, sampled on day 0 of AZD1222 vaccination. The receptors originated from an adult in good health.

This sequence joins TRBV30 and TRBJ1-5; D is unclear. The germline CDR1 and CDR2 sequences are GTSNPN and SVGIG (reference sequence). Trimming stripped 0 bases from V and 1 base from J, with 7 bases between. The length of the CDR3 is 14 residues. CDR3 protein: CAWSVRSSNQPQHF. CDR3 bases: TGTGCCTGGAGTGTACGGAGCAGCAATCAGCCCCAGCATTTT.

The chain uses TRBV4-1 and TRBJ2-4; 11 bases are shared with TRBD2. Germline assignment: CDR1 MGHRA and CDR2 YSYEKL. J lost 6 bases, V lost 0 bases, and 1 base had no gene match. The CDR3 is 15 amino acids. The CDR3 region has the DNA TGCGCCAGCAGCCAAGATGGACTAGCGGGAAACATTCAGTACTTC. Protein product: CASSQDGLAGNIQYF.

The chain links TRBV6-6 to TRBJ2-2, with D perhaps TRBD2 (6 bases). Germline V gives CDR1 MNHNY, CDR2 SVGAGI (reference sequence). The CDR3 totals 14 residues. Trimming left V 8 bases short and J 3 bases short, with 13 bases between. CDR3 in amino acids: CASVGGQDTGELFF. CDR3 nucleotide sequence: TGTGCCAGCGTCGGGGGTCAGGACACCGGGGAGCTGTTTTTT.

The chain is built from TRBV7-2 and TRBJ2-1; no firm D call. This CDR3 is built from 13 residues. Trimming pared 1 base from V and 5 bases from J, leaving 6 bases between. From germline, CDR1 is SGHTA and CDR2 FQGNSA. CDR3 coding DNA: TGTGCCAGCAGCTTAGGGGTGAACAATGAGCAGTTCTTC. The encoded protein is CASSLGVNNEQFF.

The chain links TRBV5-1 to TRBJ2-3; D not certain. Trimming removed 2 bases from V and 2 bases from J, with 12 bases in between. CDR3 length: 15 residues. From germline, CDR1 is SGHRS and CDR2 YFSETQ. CDR3 protein: CASSFPITDTDTQYF. The CDR3 DNA sequence: TGCGCCAGCAGCTTCCCCATAACAGACACAGATACGCAGTATTTT.

The J gene is TRBJ1-4, the V gene TRBV2, with D possibly being TRBD1 (6 bases). This CDR3 spans 15 amino acids. From germline, CDR1 is SNHLY and CDR2 FYNNEI. With 6 bases removed from V and 8 bases from J, the gap between germline ends came to 19 bases. Written as DNA, the CDR3 is TGTGCCAGCAGGACCGGACAGCCTGGAGGGGAAAAACTGTTTTTT. Residues: CASRTGQPGGEKLFF. The variable domain in full, with the rest retrieved from reference TRBV2 and TRBJ1-4, is EPEVTQTPSHQVTQMGQEVILRCVPISNHLYFYWYRQILGQKVEFLVSFYNNEISEKSEIFDDQFSVERPDGSNFTLKIRSTKLEDSAMYFCASRTGQPGGEKLFFGSGTQLSVL.

The V and J genes are TRBV9 and TRBJ2-5, with TRBD1 as a possible D gene (6 bases). This CDR3 spans 13 amino acids. V gave up 4 bases and J gave up 3 bases, with 10 bases separating them. The germline CDR1 and CDR2 sequences are SGDLS and YYNGEE. CDR3 in amino acids: CASSIRQEETQYF. In nucleotides, the CDR3 is TGTGCCAGCAGCATCAGACAGGAAGAGACCCAGTACTTC.

The V and J genes are TRBV6-4 and TRBJ1-1; 9 nucleotides match TRBD1. The germline V gene encodes CDR1 MRHNA and CDR2 SNTAGT. V lost 8 bases to trimming and J lost 0 bases; unmatched junction nucleotides: 1. CDR3 length equals 13 residues. CDR3 sequence reads: CASRTGVNTEAFF. CDR3 nucleotides: TGTGCCAGCCGGACAGGGGTGAACACTGAAGCTTTCTTT.